Listed below are T cell receptor beta chains from one sample, sequenced in a study of patients and donors after allogeneic stem cell transplantation. TCRdb re-called the RT-PCR reads with MiXCR, one entry per CDR3 protein. The sample consists of tens of thousands of distinct CDR3 sequences, approximately 5.2% of them appearing once. Material: blood, either unsorted or a sorted T cell fraction (not recorded which). All receptors derive from a human donor who was either an allogeneic HSCT recipient or a stem cell or donor lymphocyte infusion donor (not recorded which). It is not recorded whose cells these are; they may come from a transplant donor. Both conserved end residues are part of each CDR3. The D gene is left open where the match is weak. Rows give clone size only sometimes, using once, few, many, or a class for an expanded clone.

clone size	V gene	J gene	D gene	CDR3 protein	CDR3 DNA
many	TRBV5-8	TRBJ1-2	.	CASSLGFGDDLQRGYTF	TGTGCCAGCAGCTTAGGATTTGGGGACGACCTACAGCGGGGCTACACCTTC
.	TRBV18	TRBJ2-7	TRBD2	CASSPYQLAGAYEQYF	TGTGCCAGCTCACCATATCAACTAGCGGGGGCCTACGAGCAGTACTTC
many	TRBV19	TRBJ2-3	.	CASGVGTADTQYF	TGTGCCAGCGGGGTCGGGACTGCAGATACGCAGTATTTT
many	TRBV5-1	TRBJ2-3	TRBD2	CASSPGLAGDRVDTQYF	TGCGCCAGCAGCCCGGGACTAGCGGGAGACCGGGTGGATACGCAGTATTTT
.	TRBV3-1	TRBJ2-1	TRBD2	CASSQGLVFSGGFGEQFF	TGTGCCAGCAGCCAAGGCTTGGTCTTTAGCGGGGGTTTTGGTGAGCAGTTCTTC
many	TRBV20-1	TRBJ2-3	.	CSAQRGDTQYF	TGCAGTGCCCAGAGGGGAGATACGCAGTATTTT
.	TRBV6-1	TRBJ2-7	TRBD1	CASSDVTGTGGSYEQYF	TGTGCCAGCAGTGATGTCACCGGGACAGGGGGCAGCTACGAGCAGTACTTC
.	TRBV13	TRBJ1-2	.	CASSLDLDTAGSYTF	TGTGCCAGCAGCTTGGACTTGGACACCGCTGGTAGCTACACCTTC
many	TRBV3-1	TRBJ2-5	.	CASSQIETQYF	TGTGCCAGCAGCCAAATCGAGACCCAGTACTTC
many	TRBV10-3	TRBJ1-4	.	CAISTGTSEKLFF	TGTGCCATCAGCACCGGGACGAGCGAAAAACTGTTTTTT
few	TRBV7-3	TRBJ2-1	.	CASSLGTRGNEQFF	TGTGCCAGCAGCCTCGGGACAAGGGGCAATGAGCAGTTCTTC
many	TRBV5-1	TRBJ2-3	TRBD2	CASSLAGESTDTQYF	TGCGCCAGCAGTCTAGCGGGAGAGAGCACAGATACGCAGTATTTT
many	TRBV7-9	TRBJ2-3	TRBD2	CVNPGGGADTQYF	TGTGTTAACCCGGGGGGGGGAGCAGATACGCAGTATTTT
few	TRBV6-2/TRBV6-3	TRBJ1-4	.	CASSRMGGVEKLFF	TGTGCCAGCAGCCGGATGGGAGGGGTTGAAAAACTGTTTTTT
many	TRBV28	TRBJ2-3	TRBD2	CASSLTSSPTDTQYF	TGTGCCAGCAGTTTGACTAGCTCTCCCACAGATACGCAGTATTTT
many	TRBV4-2	TRBJ1-2	.	CASSQDVASRTPYYGYTF	TGTGCCAGCAGCCAAGATGTGGCTTCGCGAACACCCTACTATGGCTACACCTTC
many	TRBV7-9	TRBJ1-2	.	CASSLIRAGTNYGYTF	TGTGCCAGCAGCTTAATTCGGGCTGGCACTAACTATGGCTACACCTTC
many	TRBV5-1	TRBJ2-1	TRBD2	CASRHSRTSGDNEQFF	TGCGCCAGCAGGCACTCAAGGACTAGCGGTGACAATGAGCAGTTCTTC